These T cell receptor beta chains were read from a single sample in a study of T cell repertoires in cytomegalovirus infection. Each CDR3 protein gets one entry after TCRdb re-called the reads with MiXCR. The sample lists around 230,000 distinct CDR3 sequences, about 7% occurring once. The specimen was PBMCs. The receptors derive from a human donor in good health (CMV status not recorded). Some clones in this sample may be carry-over from other donors' samples. CDR3s include the opening cysteine and the closing phenylalanine or tryptophan. D genes are given only for firm matches. Expanded clones are given a class, and other clones once, few, many or no size at all.

v_call	clone_size	j_call	d_call	cdr3_aa	cdr3_nt
TRBV15	-	TRBJ1-1	TRBD1	CATSRVQGAPEAFF	TGTGCCACCAGCAGAGTTCAGGGGGCCCCTGAAGCTTTCTTT
TRBV4-3	many	TRBJ2-7	TRBD2	CASSQGLLAASYEQYF	TGCGCCAGCAGCCAAGGCTTGCTAGCGGCTTCCTACGAGCAGTACTTC
TRBV20-1	-	TRBJ2-2	TRBD2	CSATPYNAGERELFF	TGCAGTGCTACCCCATATAACGCGGGGGAACGGGAGCTGTTTTTT
TRBV4-1	many	TRBJ1-5	TRBD1	CASSQDTAGGHSNQPQHF	TGCGCCAGCAGCCAAGATACGGCAGGGGGTCATAGCAATCAGCCCCAGCATTTT
TRBV9	-	TRBJ2-3	TRBD2	CASSVSGTTRMLDTQYF	TGTGCCAGCAGCGTTTCCGGGACTACCAGAATGTTGGATACGCAGTATTTT
TRBV27	many	TRBJ2-3	TRBD1	CASSLSLTGPAMMGTQYF	TGTGCCAGCAGTTTATCCCTGACAGGGCCCGCAATGATGGGTACGCAGTATTTT
TRBV25-1	few	TRBJ1-5	TRBD1	CASRGQGDNQPQHF	TGTGCCAGCAGGGGACAGGGGGACAATCAGCCCCAGCATTTT
TRBV10-3	many	TRBJ2-7	-	CAIRDRLLEQYF	TGTGCCATCAGGGATCGGCTACTCGAGCAGTACTTC
TRBV20-1	-	TRBJ2-7	-	CSARGGLEVRTYEQYF	TGCAGTGCTAGAGGGGGGTTAGAGGTACGAACCTACGAGCAGTACTTC
TRBV20-1	many	TRBJ1-5	-	CSALPGDLNQPQHF	TGCAGTGCTCTACCGGGAGACCTGAATCAGCCCCAGCATTTT
TRBV12-3/TRBV12-4	-	TRBJ1-6	-	CASSIRSNSPLHF	TGTGCCAGCAGTATCCGTTCCAATTCACCCCTCCACTTT
TRBV5-1	-	TRBJ2-7	TRBD1	CASNRDRASEQYF	TGCGCCAGCAACCGGGACAGGGCGTCCGAGCAGTACTTC
TRBV7-9	-	TRBJ1-2	TRBD1	CASSFNRGRYTF	TGTGCCAGCAGCTTCAACAGGGGTCGCTACACCTTC
TRBV19	-	TRBJ1-2	-	CASSESGYGYTF	TGTGCCAGTAGTGAGAGTGGCTATGGCTACACCTTC
TRBV6-6	few	TRBJ1-5	-	CASSRAREQPQHF	TGTGCCAGCAGCCGGGCCAGGGAACAGCCCCAGCATTTT
TRBV6-6	many	TRBJ2-2	-	CASNGVDTGELFF	TGTGCCAGCAACGGGGTCGACACCGGGGAGCTGTTTTTT
TRBV12-3/TRBV12-4	many	TRBJ2-7	-	CASRVGTGGNHEQYF	TGTGCCAGCAGGGTCGGGACGGGGGGCAACCACGAGCAGTACTTC
TRBV20-1	-	TRBJ1-1	-	CSAAFGTVNTEAFF	TGCAGTGCGGCCTTCGGGACCGTGAACACTGAAGCTTTCTTT
TRBV10-3	many	TRBJ2-1	TRBD2	CAISEASSGGDARVF	TGTGCCATCAGTGAGGCCTCTAGCGGGGGGGACGCTAGGGTCTTC
TRBV7-2	many	TRBJ2-3	-	CASSLAMADTQYF	TGTGCCAGCAGCTTAGCGATGGCAGATACGCAGTATTTT
TRBV29-1	-	TRBJ2-5	-	CSVEPETQYF	TGCAGCGTTGAACCAGAGACCCAGTACTTC
TRBV20-1	-	TRBJ2-1	TRBD2	CSASSGLAGIDEQFF	TGCAGTGCTAGTTCAGGACTAGCGGGGATCGATGAGCAGTTCTTC
TRBV4-1	many	TRBJ2-3	TRBD2	CASSQDILAGGFTDTQYF	TGCGCCAGCAGCCAAGATATCCTAGCGGGGGGATTCACAGATACGCAGTATTTT
TRBV5-4	many	TRBJ2-7	TRBD1	CASSLTGVSYEQYF	TGTGCCAGCAGCCTTACAGGGGTCTCCTACGAGCAGTACTTC
TRBV6-1	many	TRBJ1-5	-	CASSLKRGNQPQHF	TGTGCCAGCAGTTTAAAGAGGGGTAACCAGCCCCAGCATTTT
TRBV20-1	many	TRBJ1-5	-	CSASRQGIGQPQHF	TGCAGTGCTAGCCGGCAGGGGATAGGTCAGCCCCAGCATTTT
TRBV5-1	-	TRBJ1-6	-	CASSRTFRDGNSPLHF	TGCGCCAGCAGCAGAACCTTCCGGGACGGGAATTCACCCCTCCACTTT